Described below is a single TCR beta chain sequence and its context. Its antigen is as yet unknown. This record comes from a study of shared clonotypes between healthy human individuals. As for the study in general: Each donor's CD8 memory used one plate, CD8 naive two, each CD4 subset three.

The CDR3 contains 17 residues. In germline, CDR1 is MGHRA, CDR2 YSYEKL. With V trimmed by 0 bases and J by 10 bases, 13 bases remained unmatched. Overall study findings and caveats: Sequencing depth was a factor that was expected to affect clonotype sharing among donors. Since donors were few, the genetic and exposure-history diversity represented was limited.

Assay execution proceeded at the deep level. Here immunoSEQ multiplex PCR was the method, and the copy in TCRdb shows in-frame clones only, minus some. Of approximately 2,200,000 clones in the sample, just over 90% were seen once. Naive CD8 populations comprised CD45RO-negative cells positively selected for CCR7, excluding terminally differentiated effector memory CD45RA+ cells. The sample taken for sequencing was naive CD8+ T cells from PBMCs. J is TRBJ2-1 and V is TRBV4-1; 9 nucleotides agree with TRBD2. The source is a man younger than 35 in good health. Some clones in this sample may be carry-over from other donors' samples. The CDR3 is CASSQDYPVAGVGEQFF. DNA of the CDR3: TGCGCCAGCAGCCAAGATTACCCAGTAGCGGGAGTGGGGGAGCAGTTCTTC.